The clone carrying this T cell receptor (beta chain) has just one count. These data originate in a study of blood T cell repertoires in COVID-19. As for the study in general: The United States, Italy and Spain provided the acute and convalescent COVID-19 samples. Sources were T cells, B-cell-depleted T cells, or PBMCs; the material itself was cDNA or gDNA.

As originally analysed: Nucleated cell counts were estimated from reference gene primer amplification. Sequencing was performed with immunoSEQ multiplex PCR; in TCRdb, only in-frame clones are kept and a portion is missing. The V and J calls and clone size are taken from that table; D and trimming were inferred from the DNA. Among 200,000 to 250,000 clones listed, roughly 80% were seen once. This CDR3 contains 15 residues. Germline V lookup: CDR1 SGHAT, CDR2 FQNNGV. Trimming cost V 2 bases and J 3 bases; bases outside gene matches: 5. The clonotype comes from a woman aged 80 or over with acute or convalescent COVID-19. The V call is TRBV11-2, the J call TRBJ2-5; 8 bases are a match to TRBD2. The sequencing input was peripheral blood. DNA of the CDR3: TGTGCCAGCAGCTTACAAGGGACTAGGGAAGAGACCCAGTACTTC. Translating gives CASSLQGTREETQYF. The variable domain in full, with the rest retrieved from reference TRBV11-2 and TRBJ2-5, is EAGVAQSPRYKIIEKRQSVAFWCNPISGHATLYWYQQILGQGPKLLIQFQNNGVVDDSQLPKDRFSAERLKGVDSTLKIQPAKLEDSAVYLCASSLQGTREETQYFGPGTRLLVL.